Below, 26 T cell receptor beta chains from the same sample are listed, as sequenced in a study of blood T cell repertoires in COVID-19. The data were produced by immunoSEQ multiplex PCR, yet TCRdb's version contains in-frame clones alone and is incomplete. Of under 200,000 clones listed, 85% to 90% are singletons. Sequenced input: peripheral blood. The receptors stem from an elderly woman in a cohort sampled during active or convalescent COVID-19.

This chain links TRBV15 with TRBJ2-2, with a tentative D call TRBD2 (5 bases). Between the trimmed V and J ends, which lost 9 bases and 3 bases, there was a span of 20 bases. Per the germline V gene, CDR1 is LNHNV and CDR2 is YYDKDF (reference sequence). CDR3 size: 16 residues. In nucleotides, the CDR3 is TGTGCCACTTCAGGCGGGCCCCGAGGTGACACCGGGGAGCTGTTTTTT. Protein sequence: CATSGGPRGDTGELFF.

The J gene is TRBJ2-2, the V gene TRBV19; 8 positions match TRBD2. This CDR3 has 14 residues. Per germline, CDR1 LNHDA and CDR2 SQIVND (reference sequence). With V trimmed by 8 bases and J by 5 bases, 7 bases remained unmatched. In DNA form, the CDR3 reads TGTGCCAGTGGGAGCGGGAGTGAAACCGGGGAGCTGTTTTTT. Its translation: CASGSGSETGELFF.

This sequence joins TRBV9 and TRBJ2-2, with 11 bases identical to TRBD2. J lost 4 bases, V lost 4 bases, and 15 bases had no gene match. Germline loops: CDR1 SGDLS, CDR2 YYNGEE. This CDR3 contains 19 residues. Written as DNA, the CDR3 is TGTGCCAGCAGCCCACGGGGTAGCGGGAGGGCCACGAGCACCGGGGAGCTGTTTTTT. Its protein product is CASSPRGSGRATSTGELFF.

This chain links TRBV27 with TRBJ2-3, with 7 bases that match TRBD1. V lost 5 bases and J lost 5; bases outside the gene matches: 13. Germline V gene sequence: CDR1 MNHEY, CDR2 SMNVEV (reference sequence). This CDR3 comprises 16 residues. The chain's CDR3 is CASSLTPGGILDTQYF. The CDR3 DNA is TGTGCCAGCAGTCTCACCCCAGGGGGTATACTAGATACGCAGTATTTT.

The CDR3 protein is CASSQEKGITQTQYF. As DNA, the CDR3 is TGTGCCAGCAGCCAAGAAAAGGGGATCACGCAGACCCAGTACTTC. V usage is TRBV3-1 (or the pseudogene TRBV3-2) and J usage is TRBJ2-5; a weak D match, TRBD1 (5 bases). The CDR3 runs to 15 residues. V was trimmed by 0 bases and J by 6 bases, leaving 14 bases between them. The germline V gene encodes CDR1 LGHDT and CDR2 YNNKEL (reference sequence).

The gene calls are TRBV5-1 and TRBJ1-2; D may be TRBD1 (5 bases). Germline CDR1 is SGHRS and CDR2 is YFSETQ. The CDR3 has 15 amino acids. V gave up 4 bases and J gave up 4 bases, with 17 bases separating them. CDR3 bases: TGCGCCAGCAGCGTGCGGACATCCGATGCCTATGGCTACACCTTC. Translation: CASSVRTSDAYGYTF.

The chain links TRBV19 to TRBJ1-4, with D possibly being TRBD1 (6 bases). CDR1 LNHDA and CDR2 SQIVND come from the germline V gene (reference sequence). The V gene lost 7 bases and the J gene lost 3 bases, with 15 bases spanning the gap. The CDR3 extends over 15 amino acids. DNA for the CDR3: TGTGCCAGTACCAGATCAGGGGCGCCTAATGAAAAACTGTTTTTT. It translates to CASTRSGAPNEKLFF.

V gene TRBV3-1 (or the pseudogene TRBV3-2) combines with J gene TRBJ1-1; 8 nucleotides line up with TRBD1. The CDR3 is 15 residues long. The germline V gene has CDR1 LGHDT and CDR2 YNNKEL (reference sequence). With 5 bases clipped from V and 4 bases from J, the junction kept 9 bases outside the gene matches. CDR3 coding DNA: TGTGCCAGCAGCAATACAGGGGGGATCATCACTGAAGCTTTCTTT. This translates into CASSNTGGIITEAFF.

V is TRBV2 and J is TRBJ1-2; 7 nucleotides align to TRBD1. The CDR3 is made up of 14 amino acids. Germline V lookup: CDR1 SNHLY, CDR2 FYNNEI. Germline trimming cut 6 bases from V and 0 bases from J; bases unmatched to any gene: 4. The CDR3 DNA follows: TGTGCCAGCAGCGCGGGACAGACTAACTATGGCTACACCTTC. It yields the protein CASSAGQTNYGYTF.

This chain links TRBV6-6 with TRBJ1-3; tentative D call: TRBD1 (6 bases). The V and J ends lost 8 bases and 6 bases respectively, with 14 bases between them. Germline CDR1 and CDR2: MNHNY and SVGAGI (reference sequence). This CDR3 is 13 amino acids long. This chain's CDR3 is CASQGQTLNTIYF. In DNA form, the CDR3 reads TGTGCCAGCCAAGGACAGACCCTAAACACCATATATTTT.

This clone has just one count. The rearrangement uses TRBV24-1 and TRBJ2-2, with 9 nucleotides matching TRBD2. J gave up 6 bases and V 4 bases, and 8 bases lay outside the gene matches. Per the germline V gene, CDR1 is KGHDR and CDR2 is SFDVKD. The CDR3 loop spans 16 amino acids. CDR3 sequence (DNA): TGTGCCACCAGTGACCTAGCGGGACGGGGGGCCGGGGAGCTGTTTTTT. Translated, it gives CATSDLAGRGAGELFF.

This clone showed up just a few times. V is TRBV30 and J is TRBJ2-1, with D hard to call. The CDR3 totals 13 residues. The V gene's germline CDR1 is GTSNPN and CDR2 SVGIG (reference sequence). The ends were cut back, 0 bases at V and 3 bases at J, with 6 bases in the middle. This CDR3 reads CAWSVLLYNEQFF. CDR3 nucleotide sequence: TGTGCCTGGAGTGTACTTCTCTACAATGAGCAGTTCTTC.

The gene calls are TRBV7-2 and TRBJ2-1; 9 bases map to TRBD2. With V trimmed by 2 bases and J by 4 bases, 3 bases remained unmatched. The germline gives CDR1 SGHTA, CDR2 FQGNSA. The CDR3 covers 15 residues. CDR3 nucleotide sequence: TGTGCCAGCAGCTTATATAGCGGGGGATACAATGAGCAGTTCTTC. It codes for CASSLYSGGYNEQFF.

The V and J genes are TRBV12-5 and TRBJ2-2; no reliable D call. The CDR3 consists of 16 residues. V gave up 0 bases and J gave up 1 base, with 9 bases separating them. The germline CDR1 and CDR2 sequences are LGHNT and FRNRAP. The CDR3 DNA reads TGTGCTAGTGGTTTGGTACTCAGGAAGAACACCGGGGAGCTGTTTTTT. It codes for CASGLVLRKNTGELFF. Drawing the rest from reference TRBV12-5 and TRBJ2-2, the complete variable domain is DARVTQTPRHKVTEMGQEVTMRCQPILGHNTVFWYRQTMMQGLELLAYFRNRAPLDDSGMPKDRFSAEMPDATLATLKIQPSEPRDSAVYFCASGLVLRKNTGELFFGEGSRLTVL.

This clone was detected a few times. The chain links TRBV7-2 to TRBJ1-2; 7 bases are a match to TRBD1. From germline, CDR1 is SGHTA and CDR2 FQGNSA. V trimming: 5 bases; J trimming: 8 bases; junction bases outside the gene matches: 11. This CDR3 is 14 amino acids long. In DNA form, the CDR3 reads TGTGCCAGCAGCCCTTCCCAGGGGGGATTCGGCTACACCTTC. Protein product: CASSPSQGGFGYTF.

The chain links TRBV7-2 to TRBJ1-1, with unresolved D. The V and J ends lost 2 bases and 7 bases respectively, with 14 bases between them. Germline V lookup: CDR1 SGHTA, CDR2 FQGNSA. CDR3 length equals 14 residues. The CDR3, as DNA: TGTGCCAGCAGCTTACTTTCCGGTAGTCTTGAAGCTTTCTTT. This encodes CASSLLSGSLEAFF.

The V gene is TRBV28, the J gene TRBJ1-3; possibly TRBD1 for D (5 bases). This CDR3 has 15 residues. V lost 5 bases to trimming and J lost 4 bases, with 15 bases between them. Germline V gene sequence: CDR1 MDHEN, CDR2 SYDVKM. The CDR3 sequence is CASSRGVAGGNTIYF. In nucleotides, the CDR3 is TGTGCCAGCAGTCGGGGGGTGGCGGGAGGAAACACCATATATTTT.

The chain combines TRBV7-9 with TRBJ2-5; D is ambiguous. Trimming removed 5 bases from V and 3 bases from J, with 13 bases in between. Germline V gene lookup returns CDR1 SEHNR and CDR2 FQNEAQ (reference sequence). The CDR3 length is 14 residues. The chain's CDR3 is CASSPARREETQYF. CDR3 bases: TGTGCCAGCAGCCCGGCCCGCCGGGAAGAGACCCAGTACTTC. The full variable domain, rest sourced from reference TRBV7-9 and TRBJ2-5, is DTGVSQNPRHKITKRGQNVTFRCDPISEHNRLYWYRQTLGQGPEFLTYFQNEAQLEKSRLLSDRFSAERPKGSFSTLEIQRTEQGDSAMYLCASSPARREETQYFGPGTRLLVL.

This chain connects TRBV3-1 (or the pseudogene TRBV3-2) to TRBJ2-5; perhaps TRBD1 as D (5 bases). This CDR3 has 13 amino acids. V lost 4 bases to trimming and J lost 2 bases, with 8 bases between them. The germline CDR1 and CDR2 sequences are LGHDT and YNNKEL (reference sequence). In nucleotides, the CDR3 is TGTGCCAGCAGCCGAGACAGACAAGAGACCCAGTACTTC. Encoded protein: CASSRDRQETQYF.

V gene TRBV5-4 combines with J gene TRBJ1-4, with TRBD1 identical over 9 bases. Germline loops: CDR1 SGHNT, CDR2 YYREEE (reference sequence). The CDR3 is 16 amino acids. Germline trimming cut 4 bases from V and 8 bases from J; bases unmatched to any gene: 12. CDR3 nucleotides: TGTGCCAGCAGCATCCAAACAGGGGGCTTTAGCGAAAAACTGTTTTTT. Amino acid sequence: CASSIQTGGFSEKLFF.

This clone appeared a single time. V is TRBV5-6 and J is TRBJ2-3; the match to TRBD2 covers 10 bases. The CDR3 totals 16 residues. Germline trimming cut 0 bases from V and 4 bases from J; bases unmatched to any gene: 5. The germline CDR1 and CDR2 sequences are SGHDT and YYEEEE. In DNA form, the CDR3 reads TGTGCCAGCAGCTTGGACCTAGCGGGAGTACCAGATACGCAGTATTTT. As protein: CASSLDLAGVPDTQYF.

The gene calls are TRBV5-1 and TRBJ2-6; the D is unclear. The germline V and J ends were trimmed by 1 base and 0 bases, with 8 bases remaining between them. Germline V gene lookup returns CDR1 SGHRS and CDR2 YFSETQ. The CDR3 is made up of 16 amino acids. In DNA form, the CDR3 reads TGCGCCAGCAGCTTGTGGCAGTCCTCTGGGGCCAACGTCCTGACTTTC. Its protein product is CASSLWQSSGANVLTF.

This clone was counted a single time. The J gene is TRBJ1-2, the V gene TRBV2, with 11 nucleotides matching TRBD1. Germline V gene data show CDR1 as SNHLY and CDR2 as FYNNEI. The CDR3 is 14 residues long. Unmatched junction bases numbered 8, after V lost 10 bases and J lost 4 bases. The CDR3 DNA is TGTGCCACCCTCCCCGGGACAGGGGGCTATGGCTACACCTTC. This translates into CATLPGTGGYGYTF.

The chain uses TRBV5-1 and TRBJ1-3; the D is unclear. This CDR3 is 15 amino acids long. Trimming pared 2 bases from V and 2 bases from J, leaving 11 bases between. Germline CDR1 SGHRS, CDR2 YFSETQ. CDR3 loop: CASSFLGLAGNTIYF. Written as DNA, the CDR3 is TGCGCCAGCAGCTTTTTAGGCCTAGCTGGAAACACCATATATTTT.

This chain joins TRBV7-6 and TRBJ2-3; 7 nucleotides align to TRBD2. V lost 4 bases and J lost 0; bases outside the gene matches: 7. Germline-derived CDR1 and CDR2 are SGHVS and FNYEAQ. This CDR3 has 16 amino acids. The DNA of the CDR3 is TGTGCCAGCAGCTCCCCTTGGCGGGGGAGCACAGATACGCAGTATTTT. It is translated as CASSSPWRGSTDTQYF.

V usage is TRBV3-1 (or the pseudogene TRBV3-2) and J usage is TRBJ1-1; a weak D match, TRBD1 (5 bases). The germline V gene encodes CDR1 LGHDT and CDR2 YNNKEL (reference sequence). The CDR3 is 15 residues long. V was clipped by 4 bases and J by 0 bases, with 12 bases between them. The DNA for the CDR3 is TGTGCCAGCAGCCGGGGCCTCACATTGAACACTGAAGCTTTCTTT. Encoded protein: CASSRGLTLNTEAFF.